The text below deals with one T cell receptor beta chain. The antigen is unknown. The data stem from a study of graft-versus-host responses after intestinal transplantation. Trimming cost V 3 bases and J 2 bases; bases outside gene matches: 7. This CDR3 has 18 residues. CDR1 and CDR2 (germline): SGHDT, YYEEEE. Sequencing was performed with immunoSEQ multiplex PCR; in TCRdb, only in-frame clones are kept and a portion is missing. The repertoire holds around 100,000 clones, just under 95% seen once, with more than 0.95% in the top ten. The TCR sequence derives from a human donor who was the organ donor for an intestinal transplant. V is TRBV5-6 and J is TRBJ2-3; 15 bases line up with TRBD2. The sequencing used unstimulated CD8+ T cells sorted from spleen or lymph node cells, collected before transplant. The CDR3 DNA follows: TGTGCCAGCAGCTCGGGACTAGCGGGAGGAACTATCACAGATACGCAGTATTTT. It specifies CASSSGLAGGTITDTQYF.